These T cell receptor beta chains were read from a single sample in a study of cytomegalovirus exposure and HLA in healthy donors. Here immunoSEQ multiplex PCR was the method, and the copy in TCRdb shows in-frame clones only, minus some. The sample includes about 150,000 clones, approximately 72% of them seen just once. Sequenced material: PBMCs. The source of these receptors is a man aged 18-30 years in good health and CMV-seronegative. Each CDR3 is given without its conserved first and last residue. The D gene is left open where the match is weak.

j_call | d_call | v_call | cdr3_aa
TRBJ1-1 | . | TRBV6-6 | ASSYSSHPNTEAF
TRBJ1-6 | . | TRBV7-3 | ASSPRGGVGSYNSPLH
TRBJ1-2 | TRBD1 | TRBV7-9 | ASSLPDRGYT
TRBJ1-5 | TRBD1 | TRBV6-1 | ASSEGLDRVYSNQPQH
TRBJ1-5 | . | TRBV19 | ASKRGGWGESNQPQH
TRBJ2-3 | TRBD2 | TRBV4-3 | ASSQGGGKTDTQY
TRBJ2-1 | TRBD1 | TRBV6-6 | ASSYSDRGNGEQF
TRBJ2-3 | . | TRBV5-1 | ASSLVTGRADTQY
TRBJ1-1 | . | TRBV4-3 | ASSQEFRNTEAF
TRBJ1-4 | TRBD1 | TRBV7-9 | ASSLGLSQGGGKLF
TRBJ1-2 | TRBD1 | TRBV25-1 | ASSGTGEGYGYT
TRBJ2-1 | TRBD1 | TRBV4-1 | ASSQLGQGDYNEQF
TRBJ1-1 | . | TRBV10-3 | AISEGAGQANTEAF
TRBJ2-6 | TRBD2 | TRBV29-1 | SVDGGTLSSGANVLT
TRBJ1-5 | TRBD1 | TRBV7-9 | ASSSTGFSNQPQH
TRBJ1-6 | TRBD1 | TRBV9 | ASSIQGDNSPLH
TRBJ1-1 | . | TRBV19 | ASTVGAGGTTEAF
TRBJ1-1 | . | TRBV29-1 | SVEDPQGDSMNTEAF
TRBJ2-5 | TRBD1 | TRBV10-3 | AIGGQGETQY
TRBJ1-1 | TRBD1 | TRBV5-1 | ASSLEPGGGTEAF
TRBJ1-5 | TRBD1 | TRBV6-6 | ASSYSGTGEQPQH
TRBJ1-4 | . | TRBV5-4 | ASSLPGQIEKLF
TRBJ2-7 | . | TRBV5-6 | ASSLGTVEQY
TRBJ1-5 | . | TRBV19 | ASESLGSSNQPQH
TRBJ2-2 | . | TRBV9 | ASSVRGTGELF
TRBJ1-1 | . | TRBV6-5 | ASRPRGGTEAF
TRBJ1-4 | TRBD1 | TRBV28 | ASSSTGGFGRMDEKLF
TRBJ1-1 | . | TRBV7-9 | ASSPDVGSEAF
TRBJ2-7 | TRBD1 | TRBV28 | ASRQGQGGEQY
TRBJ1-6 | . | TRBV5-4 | ASSSSGRGNNSPLH
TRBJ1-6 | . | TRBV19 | ASSSAYNSPLH
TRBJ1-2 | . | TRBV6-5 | ASSYFHRDGYT
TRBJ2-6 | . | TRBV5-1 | ASSVSLNSGANVLT
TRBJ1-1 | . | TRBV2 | ASSARRDTEAF
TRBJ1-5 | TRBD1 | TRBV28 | ASDRQGYSNQPQH
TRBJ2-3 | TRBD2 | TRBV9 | ASSTLSGGPADTQY
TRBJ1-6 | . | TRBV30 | AWSEVGVADYNSPLH
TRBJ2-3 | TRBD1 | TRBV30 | AWSPGQVTDTQY
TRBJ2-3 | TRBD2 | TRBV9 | ASSVDPTSGDTDTQY
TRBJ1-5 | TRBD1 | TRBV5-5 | ASSRDRYSNQPQH
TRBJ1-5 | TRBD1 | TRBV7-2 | ASSFAGGDGNQPQH
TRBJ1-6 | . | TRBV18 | ASSPLDGNSPLH
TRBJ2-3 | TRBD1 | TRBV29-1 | SGTTGGKDTQY
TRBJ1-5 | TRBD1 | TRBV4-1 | ASSHLPGQGPQPQH
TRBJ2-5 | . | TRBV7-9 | ASSLPRGTQETQY
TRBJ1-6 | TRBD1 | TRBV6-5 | ASSYGTGVSPLH
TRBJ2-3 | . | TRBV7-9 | ASSLPPGSRTDTQY
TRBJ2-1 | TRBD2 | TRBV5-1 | ASSSDGPPAGGPRQF
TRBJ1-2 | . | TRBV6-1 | ASSEAPGRGGGYT
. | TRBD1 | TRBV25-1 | ASSEVGSTGVGEQY
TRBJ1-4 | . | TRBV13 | ASSPGDEKLF